This record looks at one T cell receptor beta chain sequence and its context. The CDR3 extends over 20 amino acids. V trimming: 3 bases; J trimming: 0 bases; junction bases outside the gene matches: 13. Germline CDR1 reads SGHAT; CDR2 reads FQNNGV. The source of the sample is a study of tumor-infiltrating lymphocytes in primary liver carcinoma. Co-extracted RNA and DNA came from around 18-30 mg of unsorted bulk tissue. Five separate regions of each tumor underwent sampling. Total RNA amounting to 450 to 500 ng was the source from which TCR beta cDNA was made with a constant-region primer. Generation of the TCR beta libraries relied on three nested multiplex PCR rounds using slightly modified ARM-PCR. Investigators reported that the first two PCR rounds, at roughly 10 cycles each, used TRBV1-TRBV30 forward primers with a C-beta reverse primer. MiXCR, run by TCRdb on the multiplex PCR reads, gives a single entry per CDR3 protein. Seen here are around 100,000 distinct CDR3 sequences, around two thirds observed once, and the top ten hold 12%.

V and J are TRBV11-2 and TRBJ2-1, with 11 bases fitting TRBD1. The receptor was derived from a woman in her fifties or sixties with primary liver carcinoma and hepatitis B virus infection. The specimen was liver tumor tissue from sampling region 2. Described subset: tumor region T2, inferior pole. The CDR3 sequence is CASSFNRDRGTLVSYNEQFF. The CDR3 DNA follows: TGTGCCAGCAGCTTCAATCGGGACAGGGGGACCCTGGTCTCCTACAATGAGCAGTTCTTC.